A selection of T cell receptor beta chains follows, all from one sample in a study of PD-1 blockade in classical Hodgkin lymphoma. Generated by immunoSEQ multiplex PCR, the TCRdb table keeps only in-frame clones and is missing some. This table holds roughly 100,000 clones, over 85% found once. This specimen was peripheral blood mononuclear cells (PBMCs), taken before the fourth cycle of nivolumab. All receptors derive from a human donor with classical Hodgkin lymphoma. The CDR3 runs from the conserved cysteine through the conserved F or W. Fields, in order: clone size, D gene, J gene, CDR3 length, V gene, CDR3 DNA, CDR3 protein. The D gene is left open where the match is weak. Expanded clones are given a class, and other clones once, few, many or no size at all.

NA | NA | TRBJ2-5 | 14 | TRBV6-5 | TGTGCCAGCAGTCGCCGGGACTCCCAAGAGACCCAGTACTTC | CASSRRDSQETQYF
NA | TRBD1 | TRBJ1-2 | 16 | TRBV6-1 | TGTGCCAGCAGTGAGCAGGGGGGGTCAGGCGTCTATGGCTACACCTTC | CASSEQGGSGVYGYTF
few | TRBD2 | TRBJ2-1 | 16 | TRBV7-9 | TGTGCCAGCAGCCGACGGACTAGCGGGACCTACAATGAGCAGTTCTTC | CASSRRTSGTYNEQFF
NA | NA | TRBJ2-1 | 15 | TRBV19 | TGTGCCAGTAGTATAGCTGGACTAATCTACAATGAGCAGTTCTTC | CASSIAGLIYNEQFF
few | NA | TRBJ2-2 | 14 | TRBV4-2 | TGTGCCAGCAGCCACAGCGGGAACACCGGGGAGCTGTTTTTT | CASSHSGNTGELFF
NA | NA | TRBJ2-1 | 14 | TRBV4-3 | TGCGCCAGCAGCCCTCGGGAGTCCTACAATGAGCAGTTCTTC | CASSPRESYNEQFF
NA | TRBD2 | TRBJ2-3 | 16 | TRBV15 | TGTGCCACCAGCAGAGAGGCTAGCGGGATAGCAGATACGCAGTATTTT | CATSREASGIADTQYF
NA | NA | TRBJ2-5 | 14 | TRBV4-1 | TGCGCCAGCAGCCAAGCCATACTACAAGAGACCCAGTACTTC | CASSQAILQETQYF
NA | TRBD2 | TRBJ2-2 | 17 | TRBV5-4 | TGTGCCAGCAGCCCGACTCAGCGGGAGTTCTACACCGGGGAGCTGTTTTTT | CASSPTQREFYTGELFF
NA | TRBD2 | TRBJ2-1 | 15 | TRBV10-3 | TGTGCCATCAGTGAGTCCGGCGGGAGCTACAATGAGCAGTTCTTC | CAISESGGSYNEQFF
NA | NA | TRBJ2-7 | 11 | TRBV6-1 | TGTGCCAGCCGGAAACGCTACGAGCAGTACTTC | CASRKRYEQYF
NA | NA | TRBJ2-6 | 13 | TRBV19 | TGTGCCAGTCAATACTCTGGGGCCAACGTCCTGACTTTC | CASQYSGANVLTF
NA | NA | TRBJ2-1 | 11 | TRBV7-6 | TGTGCCAGCAGCTTACTCAATGAGCAGTTCTTC | CASSLLNEQFF
NA | NA | TRBJ1-2 | 15 | TRBV4-3 | TGCGCCAGCAGCCCCACCCGGGGGGCCTGGTATGGCTACACCTTC | CASSPTRGAWYGYTF
NA | TRBD2 | TRBJ2-7 | 15 | TRBV5-1 | TGCGCCAGCAGCATTGGACTAGCGGGAGAATACGAGCAGTACTTC | CASSIGLAGEYEQYF
once | NA | TRBJ2-3 | 12 | TRBV15 | TGTGCCACCAGCAGAGAGGGGCGGAAGCAGTATTTT | CATSREGRKQYF
NA | NA | TRBJ2-4 | 17 | TRBV2 | TGTGCCAGCAGTGAATTTTTAGGGTCAGGAGCCAAAAACATTCAGTACTTC | CASSEFLGSGAKNIQYF
once | NA | TRBJ1-2 | 11 | TRBV29-1 | TGCAGCGCTGAGGACCCCCGCGGGCGTACGTTC | CSAEDPRGRTF